These 3 T cell receptor beta chains were sequenced from one sample in a study of metastatic and nonmetastatic thyroid tumors. TCRdb re-processed the PCR reads through MiXCR. The table has 21,000 or so clones, around 21% seen once. Thyroid surgery was preceded by no treatment in any patient. Sequencing used blood. These receptor sequences come from a female donor with papillary thyroid cancer or a benign thyroid nodule (not recorded which). Some clones in this sample may be carry-over from other donors' samples.

A word on this clone: One end of the junction varies from germline; a read error may be responsible. Different DNA sequences within this sample yield the same CDR3. The rearrangement uses TRBV2 and TRBJ2-7, with D hard to call. There are 14 residues in the CDR3. CDR1 SNHLY and CDR2 FYNNEI come from the germline V gene. The CDR3 DNA follows: TGTGCCAGCGTCCCGCCTGTTACGAACTACGGGCAGTACTTC. Protein product: CASVPPVTNYGQYF.

The count of this clone is one. The chain links TRBV18 to TRBJ2-7; D is undetermined. The CDR3 covers 15 residues. V lost 2 bases and J 2 bases, leaving 13 bases between the germline ends. Per the germline V gene, CDR1 is KGHSH and CDR2 is LQKENI. The DNA of the CDR3 is TGTGCCAGCTCACCATTCAGTCGGCAGACCTACGAGCAGTACTTC. It specifies CASSPFSRQTYEQYF.

This clone is judged medium-sized. The V and J genes are TRBV15 and TRBJ2-7, with D unclear. V was pared by 0 bases and J by 0 bases, with 6 bases between. The CDR3 contains 14 residues. From germline, CDR1 is LNHNV and CDR2 YYDKDF (reference sequence). This CDR3 reads CATSRDYDSYEQYF. CDR3 nucleotide sequence: TGTGCCACCAGCAGAGATTACGACTCCTACGAGCAGTACTTC.